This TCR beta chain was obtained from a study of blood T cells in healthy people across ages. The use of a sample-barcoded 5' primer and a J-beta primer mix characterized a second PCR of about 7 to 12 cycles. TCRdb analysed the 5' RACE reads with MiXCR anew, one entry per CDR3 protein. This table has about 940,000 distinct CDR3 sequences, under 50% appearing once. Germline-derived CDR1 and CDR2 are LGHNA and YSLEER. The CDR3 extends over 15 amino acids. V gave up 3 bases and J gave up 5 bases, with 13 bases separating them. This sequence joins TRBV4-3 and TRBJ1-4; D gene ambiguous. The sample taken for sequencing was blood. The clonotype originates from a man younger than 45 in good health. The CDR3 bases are TGCGCCAGCAGCCAGGGTGGGGAGTTGAATGAAAAACTGTTTTTT. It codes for CASSQGGELNEKLFF.